Below, 4 T cell receptor beta chains from the same sample are listed, as sequenced in a study of cytomegalovirus exposure and HLA in healthy donors. A multiplex PCR was run with 60 Vbeta primers and 13 Jbeta primers. Sequencing was performed with immunoSEQ multiplex PCR; in TCRdb, only in-frame clones are kept and a portion is missing. Here the sample spans roughly 130,000 clones, approximately 72% being singletons. Sequencing was performed on PBMCs. All receptors come from a human donor in good health.

In this sample, this clone turned up a few times. V gene TRBV9 combines with J gene TRBJ2-7, with TRBD1 as a possible D gene (6 bases). V gave up 6 bases and J gave up 8 bases, with 18 bases separating them. The CDR3 sequence is 13 residues long. Germline loops: CDR1 SGDLS, CDR2 YYNGEE. The CDR3 spells CASNLRDRMKQYF. CDR3 DNA sequence: TGTGCCAGCAACCTACGAGACAGGATGAAGCAGTACTTC.

J is TRBJ1-6 and V is TRBV30; 7 bases align to TRBD1. Trimming at V came to 8 bases and at J to 10 bases, leaving 8 bases not matched to a gene. This CDR3 has 12 residues. Germline V gene sequence: CDR1 GTSNPN, CDR2 SVGIG (reference sequence). CDR3 bases: TGTGCCGTTACAGGGGTGCGGTCACCCCTCCACTTT. Amino acid sequence: CAVTGVRSPLHF. Complete variable domain (other parts from reference TRBV30 and TRBJ1-6): SQTIHQWPATLVQPVGSPLSLECTVEGTSNPNLYWYRQAAGRGLQLLFYSVGIGQISSEVPQNLSASRPQDRQFILSSKKLLLSDSGFYLCAVTGVRSPLHFGNGTRLTVT.

The genes are TRBV2 and TRBJ2-7, with D possibly being TRBD1 (5 bases). The CDR3 spans 14 residues. From germline, CDR1 is SNHLY and CDR2 FYNNEI. V was clipped by 2 bases and J by 6 bases, with 14 bases between them. The DNA of the CDR3 is TGTGCCAGCAGTGAAAGGACACTTGCTGGCGAGCAGTACTTC. Its protein is CASSERTLAGEQYF.

V is TRBV9 and J is TRBJ2-5; D unclear. CDR3 length: 15 amino acids. Germline V gives CDR1 SGDLS, CDR2 YYNGEE. V lost 1 base and J lost 5, with 15 bases in between. CDR3 in amino acids: CASSVLSASAETQYF. The CDR3 region has the DNA TGTGCCAGCAGCGTACTATCGGCAAGCGCGGAGACCCAGTACTTC.